The 2 T cell receptor beta chains listed next were all sequenced from one sample in a study of cytomegalovirus exposure and HLA in healthy donors. Primers: 60 Vbeta forward and 13 Jbeta reverse. Assay: immunoSEQ multiplex PCR; the TCRdb copy retains only in-frame clones and omits some. Among approximately 200,000 clones, 82% were seen once, and the ten largest hold approximately 0.098%. Sequencing used PBMCs. These receptors came from a boy between 2 and 15 years old in good health and CMV-seronegative.

The chain employs TRBV10-3 and TRBJ2-7; the match to TRBD2 covers 7 bases. The CDR3 runs 12 residues. Trimming took 11 bases from V and 3 from J; bases not matched to a gene: 7. Germline values: CDR1 ENHRY, CDR2 SYGVKD. CDR3 DNA: TGTGCCTACCGGGGGGATAGCTACGAGCAGTACTTC. Its translation is CAYRGDSYEQYF.

This rearrangement joins TRBV13 to TRBJ1-1, with D unclear. The CDR3 runs to 13 residues. Trimming pared 5 bases from V and 1 base from J, leaving 8 bases between. Germline lookup yields CDR1 PRHDT and CDR2 FYEKMQ (reference sequence). The DNA of the CDR3 is TGTGCCAGCAGCCTCGGTCAGAACACTGAAGCTTTCTTT. Its translation: CASSLGQNTEAFF. Full variable domain (remainder filled in from reference TRBV13 and TRBJ1-1): AAGVIQSPRHLIKEKRETATLKCYPIPRHDTVYWYQQGPGQDPQFLISFYEKMQSDKGSIPDRFSAQQFSDYHSELNMSSLELGDSALYFCASSLGQNTEAFFGQGTRLTVV.